Presented here are 10 T cell receptor beta chains from one specimen sequenced in a study of blood T cell repertoires in COVID-19. Method: immunoSEQ multiplex PCR; TCRdb's copy keeps in-frame clones and lacks some. The data contain more than 15,000 clones, approximately 84% of them singletons. Input material: peripheral blood. The receptors come from a human donor with active COVID-19. The donor label of this sample is uncertain.

This chain joins TRBV27 and TRBJ2-5; 8 bases map to TRBD2. CDR1 is MNHEY and CDR2 is SMNVEV in the germline V gene (reference sequence). The CDR3 consists of 17 residues. After removal of 6 bases from V and 2 bases from J, the junction contained 14 bases not matched to a gene. The CDR3 reads CASSGAGTLAGQETQYF. Written as DNA, the CDR3 is TGTGCCAGCAGCGGGGCGGGAACTTTAGCGGGGCAAGAGACCCAGTACTTC.

CDR3 sequence reads: CASSPGQPQHF. CDR3 nucleotides: TGTGCCAGCAGTCCCGGTCAGCCCCAGCATTTT. V and J are TRBV6-6 and TRBJ1-5; no reliable D call. The ends were cut back, 5 bases at V and 6 bases at J, with 5 bases in the middle. This CDR3 is 11 amino acids long. Germline lookup yields CDR1 MNHNY and CDR2 SVGAGI (reference sequence).

The genes are TRBV29-1 and TRBJ1-5; tentative D call: TRBD1 (5 bases). V lost 6 bases to trimming and J lost 5 bases, with 14 bases between them. CDR1 and CDR2 (germline): SQVTM, ANQGSEA. This CDR3 region has 13 residues. CDR3 nucleotide sequence: TGCAGCGTGAAACAGGTTCCAGATCAGCCCCAGCATTTT. It is translated as CSVKQVPDQPQHF.

The chain carries TRBV6-1 and TRBJ2-5; weak D call: TRBD2 (5 bases). Germline assignment: CDR1 MNHNS and CDR2 SASEGT. The V end lost 0 bases, the J end lost 1 base, and 15 bases lay between the germline ends. The length of the CDR3 is 17 residues. CDR3 loop: CASSEAGLLAGQETQYF. CDR3 in DNA: TGTGCCAGCAGTGAAGCGGGCTTGCTAGCCGGCCAAGAGACCCAGTACTTC.

This chain uses TRBV7-9 with TRBJ1-2; perhaps TRBD1 as D (5 bases). The V end lost 5 bases, the J end lost 4 bases, and 20 bases lay between the germline ends. The CDR3 loop spans 16 amino acids. CDR1 is SEHNR, CDR2 FQNEAQ, per germline (reference sequence). DNA for the CDR3: TGTGCCAGCAGCCAGACCGACCGGGACTTCCTCTATGGCTACACCTTC. Its protein product is CASSQTDRDFLYGYTF.

The rearrangement uses TRBV5-1 and TRBJ1-1; TRBD1 agrees at 7 bases. V lost 7 bases, J lost 1 base, and 7 bases stayed unmatched. CDR3 length: 14 amino acids. The germline gives CDR1 SGHRS, CDR2 YFSETQ. DNA for the CDR3: TGCGCCAGCCGGGGACAGTTGGGGAACACTGAAGCTTTCTTT. Translation gives CASRGQLGNTEAFF.

This chain connects TRBV6-1 to TRBJ2-3; 8 bases line up with TRBD2. V dropped 1 base and J dropped 1; count of bases not matched to a gene: 4. The CDR3 runs to 16 residues. Germline V gene data show CDR1 as MNHNS and CDR2 as SASEGT. CDR3 protein: CASSEVAGGRTDTQYF. The CDR3 DNA follows: TGTGCCAGCAGTGAAGTTGCGGGGGGCCGCACAGATACGCAGTATTTT.

V usage is TRBV11-2 and J usage is TRBJ2-1; 9 bases map to TRBD1. The CDR3 consists of 15 residues. Germline loops: CDR1 SGHAT, CDR2 FQNNGV. With 3 bases clipped from V and 2 bases from J, the junction kept 2 bases outside the gene matches. The CDR3 is CASSFGQGPYNEQFF. In DNA, the CDR3 is TGTGCCAGCAGCTTTGGACAGGGGCCCTACAATGAGCAGTTCTTC.

Only one count was recorded for this clone. The chain combines TRBV7-9 with TRBJ1-2, with 11 bases fitting TRBD1. CDR3 length equals 16 residues. Germline V gene sequence: CDR1 SEHNR, CDR2 FQNEAQ (reference sequence). V was clipped by 6 bases and J by 8 bases; unmatched bases: 14. The CDR3 DNA reads TGTGCCAGCAGACATTCGGGGACAGGGGGAAGCGAGGGCTACACCTTC. Protein: CASRHSGTGGSEGYTF.

This chain connects TRBV19 to TRBJ1-2; TRBD1 aligns across 7 bases. The CDR3 loop spans 15 amino acids. CDR1 is LNHDA, CDR2 SQIVND, per germline (reference sequence). V was pared by 1 base and J by 2 bases, with 4 bases of the junction left unmatched. The DNA for the CDR3 is TGTGCCAGTAGTATAGGGGACAGATTAAACTATGGCTACACCTTC. Its protein product is CASSIGDRLNYGYTF.